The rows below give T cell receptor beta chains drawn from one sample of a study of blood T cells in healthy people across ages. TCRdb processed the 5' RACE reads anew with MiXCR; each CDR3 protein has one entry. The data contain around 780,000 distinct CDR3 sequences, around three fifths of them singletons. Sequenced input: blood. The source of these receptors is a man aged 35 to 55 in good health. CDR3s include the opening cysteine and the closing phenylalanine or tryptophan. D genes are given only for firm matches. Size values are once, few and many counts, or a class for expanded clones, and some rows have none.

cdr3_nt: TGCAGCGTTGTTCGGAGCTCCTACGAGCAGTACTTC
cdr3_aa: CSVVRSSYEQYF
j_call: TRBJ2-7
clone_size: NA
d_call: NA
v_call: TRBV29-1

cdr3_nt: TGTGCCAGCAGCGTAGCAGTCTCAGGATTGAACACCGGGGAGCTGTTTTTT
cdr3_aa: CASSVAVSGLNTGELFF
j_call: TRBJ2-2
clone_size: NA
d_call: NA
v_call: TRBV9

cdr3_nt: TGTGCCAGCAGCTTATGGACGGAGAACACCGGGGAGCTGTTTTTT
cdr3_aa: CASSLWTENTGELFF
j_call: TRBJ2-2
clone_size: NA
d_call: NA
v_call: TRBV7-2

cdr3_nt: TGTGCCAGCAGTTCGCGGACAGGGGCGGTTCAAGAGACCCAGTACTTC
cdr3_aa: CASSSRTGAVQETQYF
j_call: TRBJ2-5
clone_size: few
d_call: TRBD1
v_call: TRBV6-5

cdr3_nt: TGTGCCAGCAGTTTCCTCGACAGGGCGAACTATGGCTACACCTTC
cdr3_aa: CASSFLDRANYGYTF
j_call: TRBJ1-2
clone_size: NA
d_call: TRBD1
v_call: TRBV27

cdr3_nt: TGTGCCAGCAGCTCAGGTTCCTGGACAGTAAAAAACATTCAGTACTTC
cdr3_aa: CASSSGSWTVKNIQYF
j_call: TRBJ2-4
clone_size: NA
d_call: NA
v_call: TRBV5-8

cdr3_nt: TGCAGCGTCCAGGGGGGAGTTAACTATGGCTACACCTTC
cdr3_aa: CSVQGGVNYGYTF
j_call: TRBJ1-2
clone_size: NA
d_call: TRBD1
v_call: TRBV29-1

cdr3_nt: TGTGCCAGCACCATTCATAGCGGGGCCCCCTCCTACAATGAGCAGTTCTTC
cdr3_aa: CASTIHSGAPSYNEQFF
j_call: TRBJ2-1
clone_size: NA
d_call: TRBD2
v_call: TRBV12-3/TRBV12-4

cdr3_nt: TGTGCCATCAGCAGAGCGGGAGGACGGTTAGATACGCAGTATTTT
cdr3_aa: CAISRAGGRLDTQYF
j_call: TRBJ2-3
clone_size: few
d_call: TRBD2
v_call: TRBV10-3

cdr3_nt: TGCAGCGTTGTACTGGCTGAAAAACTGTTTTTT
cdr3_aa: CSVVLAEKLFF
j_call: TRBJ1-4
clone_size: NA
d_call: NA
v_call: TRBV29-1

cdr3_nt: TGTGCCAGCAGCTTAACCCCCGGGACCTCCTACGAGCAGTACTTC
cdr3_aa: CASSLTPGTSYEQYF
j_call: TRBJ2-7
clone_size: NA
d_call: NA
v_call: TRBV7-2

cdr3_nt: TGTGCCAGCAGTGAACCAGGGGGCTTCGGGGAGCAGTACTTC
cdr3_aa: CASSEPGGFGEQYF
j_call: TRBJ2-7
clone_size: NA
d_call: TRBD1
v_call: TRBV25-1

cdr3_nt: TGCGCCAGCAGCCTCGAACGAGGGGCCGGGTTGCGCAATGAGCAGTACTTC
cdr3_aa: CASSLERGAGLRNEQYF
j_call: TRBJ2-5
clone_size: NA
d_call: NA
v_call: TRBV5-1

cdr3_nt: TGTGCCAGCAGCGGATTGACAGGGGCGGACATTCAGTACTTC
cdr3_aa: CASSGLTGADIQYF
j_call: TRBJ2-4
clone_size: NA
d_call: TRBD1
v_call: TRBV9

cdr3_nt: TGTGCCAGCAGGGGGGGGGCCGTTAAGGAAAAACTGTTTTTT
cdr3_aa: CASRGGAVKEKLFF
j_call: TRBJ1-4
clone_size: once
d_call: NA
v_call: TRBV28

cdr3_nt: TGTGCCAGCATTCCTTCCGGGACTCCAGATACGCAGTATTTT
cdr3_aa: CASIPSGTPDTQYF
j_call: TRBJ2-3
clone_size: NA
d_call: NA
v_call: TRBV12-3/TRBV12-4

cdr3_nt: TGCAGCGTTGAAGATCCCAGAAATTATGGCTACACCTTC
cdr3_aa: CSVEDPRNYGYTF
j_call: TRBJ1-2
clone_size: NA
d_call: NA
v_call: TRBV29-1

cdr3_nt: TGCAGCGTTGTAACACAGGGCGCCTACGAGCAGTACTTC
cdr3_aa: CSVVTQGAYEQYF
j_call: TRBJ2-7
clone_size: NA
d_call: NA
v_call: TRBV29-1

cdr3_nt: TGTGCCAGCAGCTTTCGACTGGGCGGCGATGAGCAGTTCTTC
cdr3_aa: CASSFRLGGDEQFF
j_call: TRBJ2-1
clone_size: NA
d_call: NA
v_call: TRBV9

cdr3_nt: TGTGCCAGCAGTTACCGGCCGATGAACACCGGGGAGCTGTTTTTT
cdr3_aa: CASSYRPMNTGELFF
j_call: TRBJ2-2
clone_size: NA
d_call: NA
v_call: TRBV6-2/TRBV6-3

cdr3_nt: TGTGCCAGCAGCCACTATGCGGACCACAATGAGCAGTTCTTC
cdr3_aa: CASSHYADHNEQFF
j_call: TRBJ2-1
clone_size: few
d_call: NA
v_call: TRBV3-1

cdr3_nt: TGCAGTGCTAGTGCACAACAAGAGACCCAGTACTTC
cdr3_aa: CSASAQQETQYF
j_call: TRBJ2-5
clone_size: few
d_call: NA
v_call: TRBV20-1

cdr3_nt: TGCAGTGCTAGTTACGTGACTAGTAACTACAATGAGCAGTTCTTC
cdr3_aa: CSASYVTSNYNEQFF
j_call: TRBJ2-1
clone_size: NA
d_call: NA
v_call: TRBV20-1

cdr3_nt: TGTGCCACGTTTACAATCAATGAGCAGTTCTTC
cdr3_aa: CATFTINEQFF
j_call: TRBJ2-1
clone_size: NA
d_call: NA
v_call: TRBV6-5

cdr3_nt: TGTGCCATCAGGCCAGGGTCGTCAGATACGCAGTATTTT
cdr3_aa: CAIRPGSSDTQYF
j_call: TRBJ2-3
clone_size: few
d_call: NA
v_call: TRBV10-3

cdr3_nt: TGTGCCAGCAGCCTCCAGGGACTAGCGGGGCACAATGAGCAGTACTTC
cdr3_aa: CASSLQGLAGHNEQYF
j_call: TRBJ2-7
clone_size: NA
d_call: TRBD2
v_call: TRBV7-2